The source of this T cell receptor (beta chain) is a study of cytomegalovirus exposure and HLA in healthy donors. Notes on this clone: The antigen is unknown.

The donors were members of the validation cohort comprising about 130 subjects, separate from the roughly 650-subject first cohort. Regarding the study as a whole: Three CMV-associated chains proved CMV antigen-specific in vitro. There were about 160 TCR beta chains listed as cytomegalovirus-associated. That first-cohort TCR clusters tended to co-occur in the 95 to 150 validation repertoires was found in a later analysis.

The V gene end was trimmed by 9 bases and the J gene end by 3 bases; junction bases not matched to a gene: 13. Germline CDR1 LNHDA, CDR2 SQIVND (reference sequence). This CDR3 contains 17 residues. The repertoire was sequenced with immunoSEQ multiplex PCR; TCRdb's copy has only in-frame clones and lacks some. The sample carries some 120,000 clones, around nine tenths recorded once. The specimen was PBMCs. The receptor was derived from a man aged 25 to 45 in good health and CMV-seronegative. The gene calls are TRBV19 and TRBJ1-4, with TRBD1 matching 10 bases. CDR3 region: CASTNQPTGGPNEKLFF. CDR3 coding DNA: TGTGCCAGCACGAACCAGCCGACAGGGGGCCCTAATGAAAAACTGTTTTTT.